These 17 T cell receptor beta chains came from one sample sequenced in a study of cytomegalovirus exposure and HLA in healthy donors. The primer mix had 60 Vbeta and 13 Jbeta primers. Assay used: immunoSEQ multiplex PCR; TCRdb lists only in-frame clones, some missing. Of around 150,000 clones listed, 77% are singletons. Sequencing was performed on PBMCs. Receptors were obtained from a man aged 45 to 65 in good health and CMV-seropositive.

The chain combines TRBV9 with TRBJ2-3, with D perhaps TRBD1 (5 bases). The CDR3 extends over 16 amino acids. Germline V gene sequence: CDR1 SGDLS, CDR2 YYNGEE. V was pared by 3 bases and J by 0 bases, with 14 bases between. The CDR3 DNA is TGTGCCAGCAGCGCAACATCAGGGCTTAGCACAGATACGCAGTATTTT. Translated: CASSATSGLSTDTQYF.

The rearrangement uses TRBV10-3 and TRBJ1-4; 9 nucleotides align to TRBD1. The germline gives CDR1 ENHRY, CDR2 SYGVKD. V shed 3 bases and J 8 bases; nucleotides not matched to a gene: 16. The CDR3 runs 18 residues. In DNA, the CDR3 is TGTGCCATCAGTGAAATACAGGGACAGGGTATAAATTCCGAAAAACTGTTTTTT. It is translated as CAISEIQGQGINSEKLFF.

The chain uses TRBV29-1 and TRBJ1-2; TRBD1 is a possible D gene (5 bases). Germline V gives CDR1 SQVTM, CDR2 ANQGSEA. The CDR3 contains 14 residues. The V gene lost 1 base and the J gene lost 7 bases, with 16 bases spanning the gap. CDR3 nucleotides: TGCAGCGTTGAAGCCTGGCAGGGAGGCGGTGGCTACACCTTC. Encoded protein: CSVEAWQGGGGYTF.

This clone was seen a single time. The chain combines TRBV19 with TRBJ1-4, with D perhaps matching TRBD1 (5 bases). The CDR3 consists of 13 residues. CDR1 LNHDA and CDR2 SQIVND come from the germline V gene (reference sequence). Trimming took off 9 bases at V and 8 bases at J, with 16 bases between the two ends. The CDR3 spells CARPKGVVEKLFF. DNA of the CDR3: TGTGCCAGACCTAAAGGGGTAGTAGAAAAACTGTTTTTT.

The chain joins TRBV5-1 to TRBJ1-1; D gene uncertain. Germline V gene lookup returns CDR1 SGHRS and CDR2 YFSETQ. V was shortened by 0 bases and J by 3 bases, with 6 bases between the two germline ends. The CDR3 totals 13 residues. Here the CDR3 reads CASSLVRYTEAFF. Here the CDR3 DNA reads TGCGCCAGCAGCTTGGTCCGGTACACTGAAGCTTTCTTT.

The V gene is TRBV10-2, the J gene TRBJ1-4, with D possibly being TRBD1 (6 bases). This CDR3 contains 14 residues. V was pared by 8 bases and J by 7 bases, with 17 bases between. Germline V CDR1 and CDR2: WSHSY, SAAADI. In DNA form, the CDR3 reads TGCGCCAGCTCCGTGGAGCAGGGGAGTGAAAAACTGTTTTTT. Its translation: CASSVEQGSEKLFF.

A single count supports this clone. V gene TRBV5-1 combines with J gene TRBJ2-2; TRBD1 agrees at 8 bases. CDR1 is SGHRS, CDR2 YFSETQ, per germline. With V trimmed by 3 bases and J by 3 bases, 4 bases remained unmatched. The CDR3 loop spans 15 amino acids. CDR3 protein: CASSSGTGDTGELFF. CDR3 sequence (DNA): TGCGCCAGCAGCTCGGGGACAGGAGACACCGGGGAGCTGTTTTTT.

The chain recombines TRBV7-8 with TRBJ2-5; 9 bases agree with TRBD2. After removal of 6 bases from V and 6 bases from J, the junction contained 20 bases not matched to a gene. The CDR3 runs to 18 residues. Germline assignment: CDR1 SGHVS and CDR2 FQNEAQ. Here the CDR3 DNA reads TGTGCCAGCAGGACTCCCGGAATTCGCGGGGGGGCCGGTCAGACCCAGTACTTC. It translates to CASRTPGIRGGAGQTQYF.

This clone was seen a handful of times. This sequence joins TRBV4-3 and TRBJ2-7, with TRBD1 identical over 9 bases. Germline CDR1 is LGHNA and CDR2 is YSLEER. This CDR3 has 17 residues. V lost 4 bases to trimming and J lost 5 bases; unmatched junction nucleotides: 15. CDR3 nucleotides: TGCGCCAGCAGCCGAAGCACCGGGACAGGGACCCCCCACGAGCAGTACTTC. This codes for CASSRSTGTGTPHEQYF.

The chain employs TRBV27 and TRBJ1-5, with TRBD1 identical over 9 bases. The germline gives CDR1 MNHEY, CDR2 SMNVEV (reference sequence). J lost 0 bases, V lost 10 bases, and 16 bases had no gene match. CDR3 length: 18 residues. The CDR3 loop reads CATSQTGGFTYSNQPQHF. CDR3 coding DNA: TGTGCCACCTCGCAGACAGGGGGTTTCACTTATAGCAATCAGCCCCAGCATTTT.

This chain uses TRBV6-5 with TRBJ2-4; D gene ambiguous. The germline gives CDR1 MNHEY, CDR2 SVGAGI. CDR3 length: 16 residues. V was clipped by 2 bases and J by 9 bases, with 20 bases between them. This CDR3 is CASSYGPTSQGGIQYF. CDR3 DNA sequence: TGTGCCAGCAGTTACGGGCCGACAAGCCAAGGTGGCATTCAGTACTTC.

The V and J genes are TRBV7-2 and TRBJ2-1; TRBD1 aligns across 7 bases. CDR3 length: 15 residues. Germline V gives CDR1 SGHTA, CDR2 FQGNSA. J gave up 2 bases and V 5 bases, and 6 bases lay outside the gene matches. The CDR3 coding sequence is TGTGCCAGCAGCCCACAGGGGCCCGCCTACAATGAGCAGTTCTTC. Translated, it gives CASSPQGPAYNEQFF.

The chain links TRBV11-2 to TRBJ1-4; TRBD1 agrees at 7 bases. The trim removed 3 bases at V and 8 bases at J, leaving 6 bases unmatched. Per the germline V gene, CDR1 is SGHAT and CDR2 is FQNNGV. The CDR3 consists of 14 residues. CDR3 nucleotides: TGTGCCAGCAGCTTCCGGACAGGCGACGAAAAACTGTTTTTT. Translating it yields CASSFRTGDEKLFF.

The rearrangement links TRBV30 to TRBJ1-5; D not certain. The CDR3 is made up of 14 amino acids. The V and J ends lost 3 bases and 2 bases respectively, with 11 bases between them. Germline V gene data show CDR1 as GTSNPN and CDR2 as SVGIG (reference sequence). CDR3 loop: CAWSGVVGNQPQHF. DNA for the CDR3: TGTGCCTGGAGCGGGGTGGTGGGCAATCAGCCCCAGCATTTT.

The V call is TRBV19, the J call TRBJ1-5, with TRBD1 matching 9 bases. After removal of 5 bases from V and 8 bases from J, the junction contained 7 bases not matched to a gene. Germline loops: CDR1 LNHDA, CDR2 SQIVND (reference sequence). The CDR3 is made up of 14 amino acids. CDR3 in amino acids: CASSQTGGGEPQHF. CDR3 nucleotide sequence: TGTGCCAGTAGTCAAACAGGGGGCGGAGAGCCCCAGCATTTT.

The chain carries TRBV6-5 and TRBJ2-7; D remains unclear. V was clipped by 0 bases and J by 10 bases, with 7 bases between them. CDR1 is MNHEY, CDR2 SVGAGI, per germline. The CDR3 sequence is 11 residues long. The chain's CDR3 is CASSYSAQQYF. CDR3 DNA sequence: TGTGCCAGCAGTTACTCGGCTCAACAGTACTTC.

DNA for the CDR3: TGTGCCAGCAGTGACCCGACACCCCAGAACTATGGCTACACCTTC. This gives the protein CASSDPTPQNYGYTF. J is TRBJ1-2 and V is TRBV6-1; D remains unclear. V lost 3 bases to trimming and J lost 2 bases, with 13 bases between them. The CDR3 length is 15 residues. In germline, CDR1 is MNHNS, CDR2 SASEGT.